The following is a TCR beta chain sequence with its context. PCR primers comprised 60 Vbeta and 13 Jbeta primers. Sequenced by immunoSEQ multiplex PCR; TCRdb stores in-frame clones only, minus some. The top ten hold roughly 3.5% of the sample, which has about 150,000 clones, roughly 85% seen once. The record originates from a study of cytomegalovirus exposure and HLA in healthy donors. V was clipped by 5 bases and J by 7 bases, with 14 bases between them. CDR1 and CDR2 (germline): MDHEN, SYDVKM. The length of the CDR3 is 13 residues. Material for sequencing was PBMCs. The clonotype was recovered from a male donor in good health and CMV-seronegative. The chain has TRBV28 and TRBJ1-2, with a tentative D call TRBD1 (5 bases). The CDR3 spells CASSEWGGSGYTF. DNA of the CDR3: TGTGCCAGCAGTGAGTGGGGGGGTTCTGGCTACACCTTC.